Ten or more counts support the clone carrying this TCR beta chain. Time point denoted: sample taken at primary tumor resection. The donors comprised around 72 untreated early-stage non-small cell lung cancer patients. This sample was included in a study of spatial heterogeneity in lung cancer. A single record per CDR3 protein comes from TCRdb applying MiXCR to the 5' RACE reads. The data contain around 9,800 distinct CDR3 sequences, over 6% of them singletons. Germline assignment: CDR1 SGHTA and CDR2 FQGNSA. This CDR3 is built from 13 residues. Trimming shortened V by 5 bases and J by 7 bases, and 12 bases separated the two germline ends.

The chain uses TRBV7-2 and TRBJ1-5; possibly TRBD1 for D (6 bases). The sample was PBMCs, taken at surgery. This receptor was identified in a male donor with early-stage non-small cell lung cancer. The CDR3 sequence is CASSPGVRQPQHF. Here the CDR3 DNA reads TGTGCCAGCAGCCCAGGGGTGCGGCAGCCCCAGCATTTT. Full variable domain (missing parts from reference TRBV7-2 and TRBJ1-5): GAGVSQSPSNKVTEKGKDVELRCDPISGHTALYWYRQSLGQGLEFLIYFQGNSAPDKSGLPSDRFSAERTGGSVSTLTIQRTQQEDSAVYLCASSPGVRQPQHFGDGTRLSIL.